The clone carrying this TCR beta chain turned up a few times. Its target is unknown. This entry comes from a study of vaccination and CD4 T cells after COVID-19. The Oncomine TCR Beta short-read assay was what sequenced the DNA obtained from cultured CD4+ T cells. Someone extracted genomic DNA from cultured CD4+ T cells. TCRdb passed the PCR reads through MiXCR, listing each CDR3 protein once. The sample lists about 17,000 distinct CDR3 sequences; approximately 33% were seen once. The treatment: approximately 10-day PBMC culture with coronavirus spike peptide pools or control peptides (ViraFEST assay). Spanning March to December 2020, the positive PCR dates came before US Alpha, Beta and Delta variants. This receptor was identified in a human donor with COVID-19. Material for sequencing was cultured CD4+ T cells from blood.

The CDR3 sequence: CASSLAANSNQPQHF. CDR3 nucleotide sequence: TGTGCCAGCAGCTTAGCCGCAAATAGCAATCAGCCCCAGCATTTT. V gene TRBV7-8 combines with J gene TRBJ1-5, with D hard to call. V was shortened by 0 bases and J by 0 bases, with 6 bases between the two germline ends. Germline CDR1 SGHVS, CDR2 FQNEAQ. CDR3 length: 15 residues.